This record covers a single TCR beta chain. The sample belongs to a study of T-cell reconstitution after alpha-beta-depleted transplantation in children. For TCRbeta, the library was prepared with unique molecular identifiers. TCRdb used MiXCR to reprocess the PCR reads, holding one entry per CDR3 protein. Here the sample spans roughly 500,000 distinct CDR3 sequences, roughly 33% being singletons. CDR1 is SGDLS, CDR2 YYNGEE, per germline. With 4 bases removed from V and 3 bases from J, the gap between germline ends came to 8 bases. The CDR3 is made up of 13 amino acids. The chain is built from TRBV9 and TRBJ1-3; D is undetermined. Specimen: PBMCs from the stem cell graft donor, collected from the stem cell graft. The sequence came from a human donor who donated a stem cell graft to a child with aplastic anemia. The CDR3 nucleotides are TGTGCCAGCAGCCCTAGGGATGGAAACACCATATATTTT. Protein: CASSPRDGNTIYF. Full variable domain (outside the CDR3, taken from reference TRBV9 and TRBJ1-3): DSGVTQTPKHLITATGQRVTLRCSPRSGDLSVYWYQQSLDQGLQFLIQYYNGEERAKGNILERFSAQQFPDLHSELNLSSLELGDSALYFCASSPRDGNTIYFGEGSWLTVV.